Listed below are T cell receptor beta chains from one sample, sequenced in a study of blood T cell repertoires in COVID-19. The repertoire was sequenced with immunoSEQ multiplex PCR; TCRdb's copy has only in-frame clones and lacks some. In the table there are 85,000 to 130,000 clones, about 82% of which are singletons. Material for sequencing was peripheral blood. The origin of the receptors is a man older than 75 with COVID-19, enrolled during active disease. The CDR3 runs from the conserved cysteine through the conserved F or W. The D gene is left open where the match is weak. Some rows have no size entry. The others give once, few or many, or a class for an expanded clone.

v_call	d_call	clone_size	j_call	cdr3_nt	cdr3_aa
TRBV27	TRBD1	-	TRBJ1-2	TGTGCCAGCAGGTCTCCAGGGGGCAACTATGGCTACACCTTC	CASRSPGGNYGYTF
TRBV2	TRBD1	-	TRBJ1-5	TGTGCCAGCAGCCGACGACAGGGGGTGACTCAGCCCCAGCATTTT	CASSRRQGVTQPQHF
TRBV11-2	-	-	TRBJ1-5	TGTGCCAGCAGCTTGGCAAGAAATCAGCCCCAGCATTTT	CASSLARNQPQHF
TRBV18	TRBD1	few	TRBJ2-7	TGTGCCAGCTCACCACGCTCGGGGACAGGGAAGCACGAGCAGTACTTC	CASSPRSGTGKHEQYF
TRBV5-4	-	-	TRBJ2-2	TGTGCCAGCAGCCCAATACACAGCAAGACCGGGGAGCTGTTTTTT	CASSPIHSKTGELFF
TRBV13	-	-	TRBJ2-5	TGTGCCAGCAGCTCTCTGGAGACCCAGTACTTC	CASSSLETQYF
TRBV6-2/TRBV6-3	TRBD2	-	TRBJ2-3	TGTGCCAGCAGTAGCATACTAGCGGGAGGGACAGCAACAGATACGCAGTATTTT	CASSSILAGGTATDTQYF
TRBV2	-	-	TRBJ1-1	TGTGCCAGCAATGGAGAGGGGGTGGCTGAAGCTTTCTTT	CASNGEGVAEAFF
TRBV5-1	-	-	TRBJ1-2	TGCGCCAGCAGCACTGGACTTGGAGCTAACTATGGCTACACCTTC	CASSTGLGANYGYTF
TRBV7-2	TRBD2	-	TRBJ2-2	TGTGCCAGCAGTTGGGTCTCGGGAGGGCCGCGCACCGGGGAGCTGTTTTTT	CASSWVSGGPRTGELFF
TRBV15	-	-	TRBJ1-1	TGTGCCACCAGCAGGTCTTGGGGAGTGAGATCTGAAGCTTTCTTT	CATSRSWGVRSEAFF
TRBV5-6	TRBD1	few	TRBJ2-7	TGTGCCAGCAGCTTGGGGGACAGCAAATACGAGCAGTACTTC	CASSLGDSKYEQYF
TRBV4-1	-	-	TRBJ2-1	TGCGCCCGCAGCCGCGGAGGGGGGGCGGAACTCTACAATGAGCAGTTCTTC	CARSRGGGAELYNEQFF
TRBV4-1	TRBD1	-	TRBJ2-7	TGCGCCAGCAGCCACCGACCGGGACAGGGCCGCTCCTACGAGCAGTACTTC	CASSHRPGQGRSYEQYF
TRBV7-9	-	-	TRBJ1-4	TGTGCCAGCAGCTTAGAAAGGGGCGCGGGGCTGTTTTTT	CASSLERGAGLFF
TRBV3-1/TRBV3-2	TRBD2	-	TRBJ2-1	TGTGCCAGCAGCCCGGGACTAAACTACAATGAGCAGTTCTTC	CASSPGLNYNEQFF
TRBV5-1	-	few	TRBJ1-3	TGCGCCAGCAGCCACTATTTGAGTGATTCTGGAAACACCATATATTTT	CASSHYLSDSGNTIYF
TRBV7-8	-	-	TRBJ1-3	TGTGCCAGCAGCGAAAGGGGGGGAAACACCATATATTTT	CASSERGGNTIYF
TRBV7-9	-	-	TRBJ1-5	TGTGCCAGCAGCTTGAGGGATCAGCCCCAGCATTTT	CASSLRDQPQHF
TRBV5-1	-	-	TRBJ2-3	TGCGCCAGCAGCTTGGGACGGGTGGGCACAGATACGCAGTATTTT	CASSLGRVGTDTQYF
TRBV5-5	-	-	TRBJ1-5	TGTGCCAGCAGCCCCGGGGGGGGCCATCAGCCCCAGCATTTT	CASSPGGGHQPQHF
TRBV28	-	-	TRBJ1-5	TGTGCCAGCAGTTTTTTTCCCGATCAGCCCCAGCATTTT	CASSFFPDQPQHF
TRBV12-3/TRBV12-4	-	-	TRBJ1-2	TGTGCCAGCAGCCCGGGTGGCTATGGCTACACCTTC	CASSPGGYGYTF
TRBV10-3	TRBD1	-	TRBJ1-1	TGTGCCATCAGGGCGGGACAGGGTTGGACTGAAGCTTTCTTT	CAIRAGQGWTEAFF
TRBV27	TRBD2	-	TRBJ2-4	TGTGCCAGCAGTTCTCCGGGACTAGGCTTTTCCAAAAACATTCAGTACTTC	CASSSPGLGFSKNIQYF
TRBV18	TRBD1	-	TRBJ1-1	TGTGCCAGCTCACCGGGCAGGGGGAGGCTCACTGAAGCTTTCTTT	CASSPGRGRLTEAFF
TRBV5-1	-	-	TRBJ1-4	TGCGCCAGCAGCATACAGGGTAGGACTAATGAAAAACTGTTTTTT	CASSIQGRTNEKLFF
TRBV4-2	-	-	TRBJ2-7	TGTGCCAGCAGCGTGGGGCCAGGCACTTACGAGCAGTACTTC	CASSVGPGTYEQYF
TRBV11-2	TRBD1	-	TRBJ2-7	TGTGCCAGCAGGTCACAGGGGGCGCGGGAGCAGTACTTC	CASRSQGAREQYF
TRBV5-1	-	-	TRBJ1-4	TGCGCCAGCAGGGGGGCCCTCAGTTATGAAAAACTGTTTTTT	CASRGALSYEKLFF
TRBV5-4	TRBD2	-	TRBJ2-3	TGTGCCAGCAGCCCCGGGACTAGCGGCACAGATACGCAGTATTTT	CASSPGTSGTDTQYF
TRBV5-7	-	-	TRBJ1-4	TGTGCCAGCAGCTCTAGACGGCGGCATCCCCCAACTAATGAAAAACTGTTTTTT	CASSSRRRHPPTNEKLFF
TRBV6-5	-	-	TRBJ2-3	TGTGCCAGCAGTTACTCCGGAGCAGATACGCAGTATTTT	CASSYSGADTQYF
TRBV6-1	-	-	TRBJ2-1	TGTGCCAGCAGTGAACCGGGAGTGTATAATGAGCAGTTCTTC	CASSEPGVYNEQFF